This T cell receptor beta chain was sequenced in a study of blood T cell repertoires in COVID-19. Original analysis: For nucleated cells, counts were estimated from reference gene primer amplification. Measured with immunoSEQ multiplex PCR; TCRdb has only the in-frame clones, and not every one. V and J calls and clone size are copied from that table; D and trimming were computed from the DNA. Of about 60,000 clones listed, around 80% are singletons. J gave up 7 bases and V 4 bases, and 13 bases lay outside the gene matches. The CDR3 consists of 16 residues. CDR1 is SGHDT, CDR2 YYEEEE, per germline. V is TRBV5-6 and J is TRBJ2-7, with 11 positions matching TRBD1. Sequencing was performed on peripheral blood. The sequence came from a human donor in a cohort sampled during active COVID-19. CDR3 DNA: TGTGCCAGCAGCCATGGGGTAGGACAGGGGGCGGGTGAGCAGTACTTC. Its translation is CASSHGVGQGAGEQYF.